The T cell receptor (beta chain) under discussion was sequenced for a study of T cells in Graves' hyperthyroidism and ophthalmopathy. The sample holds many counts of this clonotype. Clinical Activity Scores of at least 3, NOSPECS grades of at least 4 and durations under 3 months characterized ophthalmopathy patients. Used for diagnoses were clinical symptoms, serum thyroxine and TRAb, thyroid ultrasound and orbital computed tomography. Authors of the study amplified TCR beta CDR3 regions from RNA transcripts. A set of HTBI primers served as the primers for a first-round RT-PCR of the TCR CDR3. TCRdb reprocessed the multiplex PCR reads with MiXCR, giving one entry per CDR3 protein. There are around 340,000 distinct CDR3 sequences in the sample; around 18% occur only once, and roughly 16% lies in the top ten. This CDR3 region has 16 residues. Germline CDR1 is MNHEY and CDR2 is SVGAGI. V lost 2 bases, J lost 3 bases, and 16 bases lay in between.

The sequenced sample was blood. J is TRBJ1-1 and V is TRBV6-5; D is unresolved. The clonotype comes from a woman aged 40 to 50 with Graves' ophthalmopathy. This chain's CDR3 is CASSYLVVDGHTEAFF. Here the CDR3 DNA reads TGTGCCAGCAGTTACCTTGTAGTCGACGGTCACACTGAAGCTTTCTTT.